Within the sample, the clone carrying this T cell receptor (beta chain) is medium-sized. Its antigen is as yet unknown. This sample is drawn from a study of CD8 T cell repertoires and HIV-1 epitope variants. Study details: Autologous T cell-negative cells served as antigen-presenting cells in equal numbers.

This CDR3 has 13 amino acids. Germline CDR1 is LNHDA and CDR2 is SQIVND (reference sequence). With 1 base removed from V and 9 bases from J, the gap between germline ends came to 10 bases. TCR beta CDR3 was sequenced at survey depth on immunoSEQ. Libraries were prepared by immunoSEQ multiplex PCR; TCRdb keeps only in-frame clonotypes and omits some of them. This sample carries more than 4,500 clones, 66% of them seen once, and the ten largest clones take over 35%. Sequenced material: cultured CD8+ T cells derived from PBMCs. The chain recombines TRBV19 with TRBJ1-5, with D unclear. The TCR sequence derives from a male donor with HIV. CDR3 in amino acids: CASSIVPEGPQHF. In DNA form, the CDR3 reads TGTGCCAGTAGTATAGTTCCGGAGGGGCCCCAGCATTTT.